This is a list of T cell receptor beta chains from one sample in a study of control samples from healthy donors and cancer patients. Produced via immunoSEQ multiplex PCR; TCRdb's table is partial and in-frame only. The table records about 89,000 clones, approximately 86% of them present only once. The sample comprised blood. The receptors were sampled from a man aged 25-45 years in good health. CDR3s include the opening cysteine and the closing phenylalanine or tryptophan. The D gene is left open where the match is weak. Clone size appears in some rows only: once, few, many, or a class for an expanded clone.

j_call | d_call | clone_size | v_call | cdr3_aa | cdr3_nt
TRBJ2-1 | NA | NA | TRBV5-1 | CASSPLPNSYNEQFF | TGCGCCAGCAGCCCCTTACCGAACTCCTACAATGAGCAGTTCTTC
TRBJ1-1 | NA | NA | TRBV4-2 | CASRPSVGGQSEAFF | TGTGCCAGCAGGCCCTCAGTCGGGGGTCAATCTGAAGCTTTCTTT
TRBJ2-5 | TRBD2 | NA | TRBV7-2 | CATSMGGGTQETQYF | TGTGCCACCTCGATGGGCGGGGGGACCCAAGAGACCCAGTACTTC
TRBJ1-6 | NA | once | TRBV6-1 | CASSEAWAASSYNSPLHF | TGTGCCAGCAGTGAAGCGTGGGCGGCGAGCTCCTATAATTCACCCCTCCACTTT
TRBJ2-3 | NA | once | TRBV6-6 | CASTSRPDTDTQYF | TGTGCCAGCACTTCCCGCCCGGACACAGATACGCAGTATTTT
TRBJ1-2 | NA | NA | TRBV24-1 | CATSPAGAGYGYTF | TGTGCCACCAGTCCTGCGGGGGCAGGATATGGCTACACCTTC
TRBJ2-5 | TRBD2 | once | TRBV4-2 | CASSPWTSTQETQYF | TGTGCCAGCAGCCCTTGGACTAGCACCCAAGAGACCCAGTACTTC
TRBJ1-5 | TRBD1 | NA | TRBV7-9 | CASASGTGQPSSQPQHF | TGTGCCAGCGCAAGTGGAACGGGACAGCCCTCTAGTCAGCCCCAGCATTTT
TRBJ2-7 | NA | many | TRBV5-6 | CASSFQVSYEQYF | TGTGCCAGCAGCTTCCAGGTATCCTACGAGCAGTACTTC
TRBJ2-7 | TRBD2 | few | TRBV5-4 | CASSSGTSGGVGEQYF | TGTGCCAGCAGCTCCGGGACTAGCGGGGGGGTAGGCGAGCAGTACTTC
TRBJ1-2 | NA | NA | TRBV4-1 | CASSQAVRLAGYTF | TGCGCCAGCAGCCAAGCGGTTCGTCTGGCTGGCTACACCTTC
TRBJ2-2 | NA | few | TRBV7-6 | CASQSRQGEDSWELFF | TGTGCCAGCCAAAGCCGCCAGGGTGAAGATAGTTGGGAGCTGTTTTTT
TRBJ2-3 | NA | NA | TRBV3-1/TRBV3-2 | CASGVGGSTDTQYF | TGTGCCAGCGGGGTCGGGGGCAGCACAGATACGCAGTATTTT
TRBJ2-5 | TRBD1 | NA | TRBV6-5 | CASSSWETGDGETQYF | TGTGCCAGCAGTTCTTGGGAGACAGGGGATGGGGAGACCCAGTACTTC
TRBJ2-7 | TRBD1 | NA | TRBV6-5 | CASSPRDRGRDEQYF | TGTGCCAGCAGTCCCCGGGACAGGGGGCGGGACGAGCAGTACTTC
TRBJ1-2 | NA | NA | TRBV4-1 | CASSQERGRGYGYTF | TGCGCCAGCAGCCAAGAACGGGGGCGAGGCTATGGCTACACCTTC
TRBJ2-3 | TRBD2 | NA | TRBV2 | CASTRGGTDTQYF | TGTGCCAGCACGCGGGGGGGCACAGATACGCAGTATTTT
TRBJ2-7 | NA | NA | TRBV25-1 | CASGGHSNYEQYF | TGTGCCAGCGGGGGACATTCGAACTACGAGCAGTACTTC
TRBJ2-1 | NA | NA | TRBV6-5 | CASSYGGRDEQFF | TGTGCCAGCAGTTACGGGGGGCGAGATGAGCAGTTCTTC
TRBJ2-5 | TRBD1 | NA | TRBV9 | CASSTRTAGGGETQYF | TGTGCCAGCAGCACCCGGACTGCAGGGGGCGGAGAGACCCAGTACTTC
TRBJ2-5 | NA | NA | TRBV30 | CACDKRAGSTETQYF | TGTGCCTGCGACAAGCGGGCAGGGTCAACAGAGACCCAGTACTTC
TRBJ1-2 | NA | NA | TRBV6-1 | CASSELGGANYGYTF | TGTGCCAGCAGTGAACTAGGGGGGGCTAACTATGGCTACACCTTC
TRBJ2-3 | NA | NA | TRBV11-1 | CASSWEATDTQYF | TGTGCCAGCAGCTGGGAAGCCACAGATACGCAGTATTTT
TRBJ2-1 | TRBD2 | once | TRBV6-5 | CASRLAGGYNEQFF | TGTGCCAGCAGACTAGCGGGGGGGTACAATGAGCAGTTCTTC
TRBJ2-7 | NA | NA | TRBV10-3 | CAISQADYEQYF | TGTGCCATCAGCCAAGCGGATTACGAGCAGTACTTC